The entry below gives a single TCR beta chain sequence along with its context. What it binds is not known. The source of the sample is a study of shared clonotypes between healthy human individuals. General study points: Sampling covered nothing but blood. Tissue TCR repertoires likely differ from those found in blood.

Trimming took 3 bases from V and 4 from J; bases not matched to a gene: 4. The CDR3 has 13 residues. Germline lookup yields CDR1 SQVTM and CDR2 ANQGSEA. Sequencing used immunoSEQ multiplex PCR; TCRdb keeps in-frame clones, though not all of them. Of about 560,000 clones in the sample, around 78% were seen once. V is TRBV29-1 and J is TRBJ2-5; 8 positions match TRBD1. The sequence was obtained from a woman between 35 and 50 years old in good health. Some clones in this sample may be carry-over from other donors' samples. The source material was PBMCs. For the CDR3, the DNA is TGCAGCGTTGAGGCAGGGGGCTTAGAGACCCAGTACTTC. Translating it yields CSVEAGGLETQYF.